The clone carrying this T cell receptor beta chain was detected only a few times. Its specificity is not known. Researchers ran the PCR with 60 Vbeta and 13 Jbeta primers. Profiled with immunoSEQ multiplex PCR; TCRdb holds only in-frame clones, not every one. This table has 150,000 to 200,000 clones, approximately 72% appearing once. This sample was included in a study of cytomegalovirus exposure and HLA in healthy donors. Study-wide findings and caveats: Sequencing artifact likely explains a cluster of highly shared sequence variants. Later work showed greater clonal expansion in HLA-associated TCR beta chains than in equally common others. Earlier analysis looked at TCR beta V segments, and most were productive about 90% or about 30% of the time. A later look showed TCR association rates differing by HLA locus, highest for DRB1 and lowest for HLA-C.

The TCR sequence derives from a man in his forties or fifties in good health and CMV-seropositive. The sequencing sample was made of PBMCs.

This chain's CDR3 is CASSIWRGYEQYF. Here the CDR3 DNA reads TGTGCCAGTAGTATATGGAGGGGCTACGAGCAGTACTTC. This chain links TRBV19 with TRBJ2-5, with D possibly being TRBD2 (6 bases). The J call may be wrong; the DNA end is better matched by TRBJ2-7. The CDR3 sequence is 13 residues long. CDR1 and CDR2 from the germline V gene are LNHDA and SQIVND (reference sequence).